Presented here are 6 T cell receptor beta chains from one specimen sequenced in a study of metastatic and nonmetastatic thyroid tumors. TCRdb ran MiXCR on the PCR reads. This table holds roughly 30,000 clones, 15% to 20% found once. Thyroid surgery was performed in patients who had received no treatment beforehand. Sequencing input: blood. These receptor sequences come from a female donor with papillary thyroid cancer or a benign thyroid nodule (not recorded which). Some clones in this sample may be carry-over from other donors' samples.

CDR3 DNA sequence: TGTGCCAGCAGAACCGGACAGGCCAACACTGAAGCTTTCTTT. It codes for CASRTGQANTEAFF. The genes are TRBV28 and TRBJ1-1; TRBD1 agrees at 7 bases. Germline CDR1 is MDHEN and CDR2 is SYDVKM. The trim removed 6 bases at V and 2 bases at J, leaving 6 bases unmatched. The CDR3 covers 14 residues. The variable domain in full, completed from reference TRBV28 and TRBJ1-1, reads DVKVTQSSRYLVKRTGEKVFLECVQDMDHENMFWYRQDPGLGLRLIYFSYDVKMKEKGDIPEGYSVSREKKERFSLILESASTNQTSMYLCASRTGQANTEAFFGQGTRLTVV.

Only a few counts were recorded for this clone. V usage is TRBV3-1 and J usage is TRBJ2-3; D not resolved. Germline V gene data show CDR1 as LGHDT and CDR2 as YNNKEL (reference sequence). The CDR3 length is 17 residues. With 0 bases removed from V and 2 bases from J, the gap between germline ends came to 15 bases. CDR3 coding DNA: TGTGCCAGCAGCCAAGAAGCTGGCTACCGACTCACAGATACGCAGTATTTT. Translation: CASSQEAGYRLTDTQYF.

V gene TRBV5-4 combines with J gene TRBJ1-1; no reliable D call. The V and J ends lost 0 bases and 5 bases respectively, with 11 bases between them. Germline V gene sequence: CDR1 SGHNT, CDR2 YYREEE (reference sequence). The CDR3 is made up of 14 amino acids. CDR3 region: CASSLDGPRTEAFF. The DNA of the CDR3 is TGTGCCAGCAGCTTGGATGGGCCGCGGACTGAAGCTTTCTTT.

This clone showed up many times. The V gene is TRBV30, the J gene TRBJ1-5, with D perhaps matching TRBD1 (5 bases). V was shortened by 0 bases and J by 3 bases, with 12 bases between the two germline ends. The germline V gene has CDR1 GTSNPN and CDR2 SVGIG (reference sequence). The CDR3 runs 15 residues. The CDR3 protein is CAWSVGVKYNQPQHF. The CDR3 DNA reads TGTGCCTGGAGTGTGGGGGTAAAGTACAATCAGCCCCAGCATTTT.

This clone is medium-sized in the sample. The V and J genes are TRBV28 and TRBJ2-6; unclear D gene. Per germline, CDR1 MDHEN and CDR2 SYDVKM. The CDR3 is 17 amino acids. Trimming shortened V by 4 bases and J by 0 bases, and 13 bases separated the two germline ends. For the CDR3, the DNA is TGTGCCAGCAGTTCGAAAGCAGGATCCTCTGGGGCCAACGTCCTGACTTTC. It encodes CASSSKAGSSGANVLTF.

This clone has more than one count but fewer than ten. A much larger clone differs by one base, so this may be a read error. This chain links TRBV12-3 or TRBV12-4 with TRBJ1-2; D remains unclear. The CDR3 contains 14 residues. V was shortened by 5 bases and J by 2 bases, with 12 bases between the two germline ends. The CDR3 is CASSTTSRNYGYTF. Here the CDR3 DNA reads TGTGCCAGCAGTACGACCTCAAGGAACTATGGCTACACCTTC.